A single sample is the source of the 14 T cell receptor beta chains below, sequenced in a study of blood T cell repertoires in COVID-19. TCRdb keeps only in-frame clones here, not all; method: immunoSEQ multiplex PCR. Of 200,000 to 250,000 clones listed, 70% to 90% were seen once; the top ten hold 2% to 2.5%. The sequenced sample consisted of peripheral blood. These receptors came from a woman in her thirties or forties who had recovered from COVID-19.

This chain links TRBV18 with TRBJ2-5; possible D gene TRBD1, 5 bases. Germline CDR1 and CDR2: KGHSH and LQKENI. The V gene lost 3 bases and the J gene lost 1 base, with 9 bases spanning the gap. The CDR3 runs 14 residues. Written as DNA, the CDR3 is TGTGCCAGCTCACCTCGACAGCTCCAAGAGACCCAGTACTTC. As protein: CASSPRQLQETQYF.

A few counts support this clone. The CDR3 spells CASSLVAGTNTGELFF. CDR3 in DNA: TGTGCCAGCAGCTTGGTGGCGGGGACTAACACCGGGGAGCTGTTTTTT. The chain joins TRBV5-5 to TRBJ2-2, with D maybe TRBD2 (6 bases). Germline V gene data show CDR1 as SGHKS and CDR2 as YYEKEE (reference sequence). V was cut by 0 bases and J by 2 bases, with 11 bases left in between. There are 16 residues in the CDR3.

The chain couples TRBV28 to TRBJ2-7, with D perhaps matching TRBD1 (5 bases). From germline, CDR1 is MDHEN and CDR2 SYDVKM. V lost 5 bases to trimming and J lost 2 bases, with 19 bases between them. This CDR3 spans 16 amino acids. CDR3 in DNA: TGTGCCAGCAGTCCAAGGGGCAATATCAAAACCTACGAGCAGTACTTC. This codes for CASSPRGNIKTYEQYF.

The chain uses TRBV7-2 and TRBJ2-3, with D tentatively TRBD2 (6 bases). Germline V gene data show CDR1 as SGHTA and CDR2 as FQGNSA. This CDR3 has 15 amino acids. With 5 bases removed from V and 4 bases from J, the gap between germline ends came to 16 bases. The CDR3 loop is CASSEGLNAPDTQYF. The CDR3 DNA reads TGTGCCAGCAGCGAGGGACTTAATGCCCCAGATACGCAGTATTTT.

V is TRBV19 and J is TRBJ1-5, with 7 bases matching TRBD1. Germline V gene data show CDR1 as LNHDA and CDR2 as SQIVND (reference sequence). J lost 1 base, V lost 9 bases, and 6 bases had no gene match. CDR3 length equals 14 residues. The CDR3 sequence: CASTQGPSNQPQHF. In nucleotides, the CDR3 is TGTGCCAGCACACAGGGGCCCAGCAATCAGCCCCAGCATTTT.

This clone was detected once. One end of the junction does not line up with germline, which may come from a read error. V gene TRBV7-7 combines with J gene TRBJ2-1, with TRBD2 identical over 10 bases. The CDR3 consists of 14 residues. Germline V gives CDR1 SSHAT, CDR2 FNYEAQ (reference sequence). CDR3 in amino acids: CASSLGLADNEQFF. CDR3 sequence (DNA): TGTGCTAGCAGCTTAGGACTAGCGGACAATGAGCAGTTCTTC.

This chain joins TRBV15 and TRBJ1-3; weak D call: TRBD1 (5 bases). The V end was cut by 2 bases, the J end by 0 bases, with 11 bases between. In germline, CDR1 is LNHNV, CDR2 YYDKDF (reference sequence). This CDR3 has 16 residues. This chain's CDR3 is CATSRPGQSSGNTIYF. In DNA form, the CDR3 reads TGTGCCACCAGCAGACCCGGACAATCCTCTGGAAACACCATATATTTT. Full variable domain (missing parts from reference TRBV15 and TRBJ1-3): DAMVIQNPRYQVTQFGKPVTLSCSQTLNHNVMYWYQQKSSQAPKLLFHYYDKDFNNEADTPDNFQSRRPNTSFCFLDIRSPGLGDTAMYLCATSRPGQSSGNTIYFGEGSWLTVV.

The CDR3 nucleotides read TGTGCCAGCAGCCAAGAACCCCAGGGGGCTAATAGAAACACCATATATTTT. Its protein is CASSQEPQGANRNTIYF. V and J are TRBV4-2 and TRBJ1-3, with 8 bases lining up with TRBD1. The CDR3 extends over 17 amino acids. Germline lookup yields CDR1 LGHNA and CDR2 YNFKEQ. V was pared by 0 bases and J by 5 bases, with 9 bases of the junction left unmatched.

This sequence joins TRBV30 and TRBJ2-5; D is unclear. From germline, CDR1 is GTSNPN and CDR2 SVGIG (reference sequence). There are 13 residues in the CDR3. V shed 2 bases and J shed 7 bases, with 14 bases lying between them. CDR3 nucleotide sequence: TGTGCCTGGAGTCCTGAAGAATACGGGACCCAGTACTTC. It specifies CAWSPEEYGTQYF.

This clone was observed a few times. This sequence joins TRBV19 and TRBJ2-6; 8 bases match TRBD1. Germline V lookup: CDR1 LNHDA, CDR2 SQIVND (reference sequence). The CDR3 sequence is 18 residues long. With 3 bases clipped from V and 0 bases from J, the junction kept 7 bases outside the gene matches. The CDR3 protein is CASSMYGTGLSGANVLTF. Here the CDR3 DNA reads TGTGCCAGTAGTATGTATGGGACAGGCCTCTCTGGGGCCAACGTCCTGACTTTC.

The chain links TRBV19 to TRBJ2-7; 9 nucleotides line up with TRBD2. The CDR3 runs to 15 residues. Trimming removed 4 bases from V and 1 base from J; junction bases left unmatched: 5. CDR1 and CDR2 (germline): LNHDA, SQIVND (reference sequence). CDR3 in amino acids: CASSKAAGGSYEQYF. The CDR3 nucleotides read TGTGCCAGTAGTAAAGCGGCGGGAGGGTCCTACGAGCAGTACTTC.

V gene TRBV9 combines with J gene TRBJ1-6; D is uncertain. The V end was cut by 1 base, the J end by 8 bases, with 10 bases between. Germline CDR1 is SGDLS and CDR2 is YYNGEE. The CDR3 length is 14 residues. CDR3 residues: CASSVTQEDSPLHF. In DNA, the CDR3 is TGTGCCAGCAGCGTAACACAAGAGGATTCACCCCTCCACTTT.

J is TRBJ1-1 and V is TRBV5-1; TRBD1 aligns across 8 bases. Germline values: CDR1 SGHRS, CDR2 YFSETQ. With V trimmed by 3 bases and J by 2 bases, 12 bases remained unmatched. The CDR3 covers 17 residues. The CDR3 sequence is CASSSGTGASLNTEAFF. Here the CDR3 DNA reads TGCGCCAGCAGCTCGGGGACAGGCGCAAGTCTTAACACTGAAGCTTTCTTT.

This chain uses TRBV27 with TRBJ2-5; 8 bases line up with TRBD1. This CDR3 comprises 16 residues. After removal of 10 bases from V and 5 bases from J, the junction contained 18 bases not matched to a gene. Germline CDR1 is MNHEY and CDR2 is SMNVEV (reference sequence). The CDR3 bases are TGTGCCACCGCTAAACTTTCAGGGGGCGTGGGGGAGACCCAGTACTTC. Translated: CATAKLSGGVGETQYF.